This T cell receptor (beta chain) is from a study of T cell responses to AZD1222 COVID-19 vaccine. This CDR3 is 16 amino acids long. Germline lookup yields CDR1 MDHEN and CDR2 SYDVKM. The ends lost 6 bases at V and 2 bases at J; junction bases unmatched: 5. Clones were read by immunoSEQ multiplex PCR, and TCRdb kept only the in-frame ones, dropping some. The sample carries 70,000 to 95,000 clones, more than 75% recorded once. The gene calls are TRBV28 and TRBJ1-5; 12 bases align to TRBD1. This receptor was obtained from an adult in good health. The source was peripheral blood, collected on day 0 of MenACWY control vaccination. The CDR3 protein is CASSEWDRGRNQPQHF. The CDR3 nucleotides are TGTGCCAGCAGCGAATGGGACAGGGGGCGCAATCAGCCCCAGCATTTT.